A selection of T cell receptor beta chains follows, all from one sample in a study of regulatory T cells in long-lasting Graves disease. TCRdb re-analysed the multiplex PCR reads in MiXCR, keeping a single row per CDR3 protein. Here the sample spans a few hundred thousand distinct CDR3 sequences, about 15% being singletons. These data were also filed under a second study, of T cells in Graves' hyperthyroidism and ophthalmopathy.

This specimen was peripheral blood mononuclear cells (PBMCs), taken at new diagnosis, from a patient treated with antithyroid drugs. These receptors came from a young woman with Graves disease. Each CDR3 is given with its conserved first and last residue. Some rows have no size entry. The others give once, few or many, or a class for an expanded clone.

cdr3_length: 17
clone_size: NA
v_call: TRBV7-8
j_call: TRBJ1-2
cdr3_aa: CASSLTMDSHTRLGYTF

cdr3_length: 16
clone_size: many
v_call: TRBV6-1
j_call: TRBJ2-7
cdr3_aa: CASSEGWGGSGYEQYF

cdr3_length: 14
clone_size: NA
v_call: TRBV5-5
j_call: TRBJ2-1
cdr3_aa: CASSLGGRRNEQFF

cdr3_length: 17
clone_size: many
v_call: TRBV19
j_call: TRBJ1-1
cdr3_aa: CASRLGNRAPMNTEAFF

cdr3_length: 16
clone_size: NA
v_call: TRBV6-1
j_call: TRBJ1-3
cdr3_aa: CASSKGGKSSGNTIYF

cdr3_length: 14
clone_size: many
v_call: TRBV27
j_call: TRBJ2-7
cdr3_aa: CASSWTSGNYEQYF

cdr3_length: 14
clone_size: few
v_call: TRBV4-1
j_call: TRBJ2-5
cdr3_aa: CASSQEIELETQYF

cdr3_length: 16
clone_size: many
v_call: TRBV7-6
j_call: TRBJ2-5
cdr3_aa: CASSVAVAGEAETQYF

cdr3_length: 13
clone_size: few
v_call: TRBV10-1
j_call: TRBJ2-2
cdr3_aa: CASSGLGVGELFF

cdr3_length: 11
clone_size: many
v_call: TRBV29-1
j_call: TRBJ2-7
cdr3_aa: CSARRADEQYF

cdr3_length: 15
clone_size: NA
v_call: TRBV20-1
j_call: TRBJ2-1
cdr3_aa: CSARTSKPTYNEQFF

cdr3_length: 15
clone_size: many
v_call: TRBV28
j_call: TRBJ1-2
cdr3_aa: CASSLLTGGDYGYTF

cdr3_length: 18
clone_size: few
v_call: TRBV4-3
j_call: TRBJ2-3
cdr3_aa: CASSQDLPRGASTDTQYF

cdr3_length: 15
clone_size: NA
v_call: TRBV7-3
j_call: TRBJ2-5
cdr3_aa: CASSYKAGAVETQYF

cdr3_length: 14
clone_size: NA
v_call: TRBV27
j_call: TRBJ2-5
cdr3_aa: CASSFGPGVKTQYF

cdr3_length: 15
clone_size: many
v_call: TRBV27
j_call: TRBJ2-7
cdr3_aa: CASSHRDTFSYEQYF

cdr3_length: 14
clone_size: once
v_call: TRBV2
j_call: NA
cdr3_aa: CASSVQYRIETQYF

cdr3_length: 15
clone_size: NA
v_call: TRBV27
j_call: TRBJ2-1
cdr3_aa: CASSYEGLAQDEQFF

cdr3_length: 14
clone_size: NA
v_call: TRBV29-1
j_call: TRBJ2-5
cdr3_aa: CSAWTSGVQETQYF

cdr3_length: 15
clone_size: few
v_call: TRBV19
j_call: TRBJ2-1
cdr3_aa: CASSMVASGYNEQFF

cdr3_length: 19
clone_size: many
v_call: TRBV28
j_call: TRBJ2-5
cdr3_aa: CASSLRMGLGPEGQETQYF

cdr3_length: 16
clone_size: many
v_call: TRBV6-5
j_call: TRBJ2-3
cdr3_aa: CASSYPTGEYTDTQYF

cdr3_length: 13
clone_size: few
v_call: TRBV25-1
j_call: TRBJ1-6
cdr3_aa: CASMGRGNSPLHF

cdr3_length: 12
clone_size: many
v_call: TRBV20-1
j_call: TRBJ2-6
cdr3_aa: CSALTGANVLTF

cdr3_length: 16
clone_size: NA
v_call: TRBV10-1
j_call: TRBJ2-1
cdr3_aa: CASDPLGFAYYNEQFF

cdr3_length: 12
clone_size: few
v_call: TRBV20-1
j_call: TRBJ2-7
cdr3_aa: CSEKGQPYEQYF

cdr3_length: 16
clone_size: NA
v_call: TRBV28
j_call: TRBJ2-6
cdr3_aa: CASSLRAGSGANVLTF

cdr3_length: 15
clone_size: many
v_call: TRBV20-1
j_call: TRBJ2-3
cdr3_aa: CSARHPAGPTDTQYF

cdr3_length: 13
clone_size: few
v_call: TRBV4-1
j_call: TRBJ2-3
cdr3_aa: CASSQAVGDTQYF

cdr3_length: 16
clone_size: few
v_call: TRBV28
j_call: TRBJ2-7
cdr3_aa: CASSLHSTLLTYEQCF

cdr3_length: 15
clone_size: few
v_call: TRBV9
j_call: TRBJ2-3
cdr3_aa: CASSVGGGLADTQYF

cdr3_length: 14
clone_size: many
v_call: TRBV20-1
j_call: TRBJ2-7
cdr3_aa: CSATGTEGWYEQYF

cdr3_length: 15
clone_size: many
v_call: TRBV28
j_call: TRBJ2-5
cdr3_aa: CASSTGGAFLETQYF

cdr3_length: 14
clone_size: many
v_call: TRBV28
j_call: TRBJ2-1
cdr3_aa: CASRLPGEVDEQFF

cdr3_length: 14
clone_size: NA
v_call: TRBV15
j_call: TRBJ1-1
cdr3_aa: CATSSRRGATEAFF

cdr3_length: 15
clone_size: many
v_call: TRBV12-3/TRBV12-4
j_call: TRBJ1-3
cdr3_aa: CASSDSQGSGNTIYF

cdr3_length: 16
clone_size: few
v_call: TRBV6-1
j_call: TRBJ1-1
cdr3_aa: CARKNGDRERETEAFF

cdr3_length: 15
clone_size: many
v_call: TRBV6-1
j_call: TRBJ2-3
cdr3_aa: CASSEGRVSTDTQYF

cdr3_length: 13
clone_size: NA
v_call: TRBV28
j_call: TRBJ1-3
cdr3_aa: CASSLSPRNTIYF

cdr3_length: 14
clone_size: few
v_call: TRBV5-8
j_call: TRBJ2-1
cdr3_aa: CASSLGRTPDEQFF

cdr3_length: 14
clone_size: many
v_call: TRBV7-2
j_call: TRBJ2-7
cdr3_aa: CASSKGLAYYEQYF

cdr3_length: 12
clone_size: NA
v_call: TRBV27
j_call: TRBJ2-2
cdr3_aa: CASSQPGGELFF

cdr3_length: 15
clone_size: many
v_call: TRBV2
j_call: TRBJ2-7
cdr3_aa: CASSELPPGSYEQYF

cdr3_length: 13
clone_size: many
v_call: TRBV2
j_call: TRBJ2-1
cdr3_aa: CASSEWASNEQFF

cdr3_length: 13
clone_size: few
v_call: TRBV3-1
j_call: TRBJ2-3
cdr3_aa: CASMAAGLDTQYF

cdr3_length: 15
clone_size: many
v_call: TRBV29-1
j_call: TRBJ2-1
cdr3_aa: CSVETSGSAHNEQFF

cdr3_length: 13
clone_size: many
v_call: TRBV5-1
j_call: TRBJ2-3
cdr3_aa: CASVALGVDTQYF

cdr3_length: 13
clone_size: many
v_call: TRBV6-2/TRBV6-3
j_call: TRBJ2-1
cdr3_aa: CASSYLGAREQFF

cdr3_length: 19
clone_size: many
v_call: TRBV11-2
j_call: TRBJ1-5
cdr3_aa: CASSLRVGLRDYSNQPQHF

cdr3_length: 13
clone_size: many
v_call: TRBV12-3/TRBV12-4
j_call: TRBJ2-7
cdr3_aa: CASRVAGTYEQYF

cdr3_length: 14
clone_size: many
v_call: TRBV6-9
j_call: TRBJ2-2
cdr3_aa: CASSYRGPTGELFF

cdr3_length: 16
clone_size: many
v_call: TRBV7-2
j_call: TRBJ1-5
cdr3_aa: CASSSYRDRGSQPQHF

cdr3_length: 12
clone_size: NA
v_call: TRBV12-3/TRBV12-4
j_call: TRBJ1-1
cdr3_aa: CASSFLLAEAFF

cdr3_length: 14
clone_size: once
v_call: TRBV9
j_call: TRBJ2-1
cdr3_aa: CASSPGRVSYEQFF